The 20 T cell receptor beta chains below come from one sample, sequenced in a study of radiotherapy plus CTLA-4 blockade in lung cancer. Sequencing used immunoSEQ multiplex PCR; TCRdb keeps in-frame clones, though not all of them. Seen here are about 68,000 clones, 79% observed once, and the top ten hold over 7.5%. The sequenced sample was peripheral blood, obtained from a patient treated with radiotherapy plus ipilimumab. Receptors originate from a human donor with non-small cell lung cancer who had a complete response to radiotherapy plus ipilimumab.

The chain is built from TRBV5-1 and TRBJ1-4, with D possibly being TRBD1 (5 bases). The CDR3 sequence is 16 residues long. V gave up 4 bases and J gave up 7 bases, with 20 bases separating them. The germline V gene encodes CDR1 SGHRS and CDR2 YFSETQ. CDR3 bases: TGCGCCAGCAGCCCACAACCGACGGGGCGAGGTGAAAAACTGTTTTTT. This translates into CASSPQPTGRGEKLFF.

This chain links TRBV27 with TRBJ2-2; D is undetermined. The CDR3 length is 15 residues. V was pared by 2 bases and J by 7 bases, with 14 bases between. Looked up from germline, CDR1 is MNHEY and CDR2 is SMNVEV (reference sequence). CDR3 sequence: CASSLQKGTIGELFF. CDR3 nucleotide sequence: TGTGCCAGCAGTTTACAAAAGGGTACTATCGGGGAGCTGTTTTTT.

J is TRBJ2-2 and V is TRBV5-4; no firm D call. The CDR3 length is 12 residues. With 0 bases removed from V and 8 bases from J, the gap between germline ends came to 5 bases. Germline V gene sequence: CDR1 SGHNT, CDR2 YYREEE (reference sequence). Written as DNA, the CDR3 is TGTGCCAGCAGCTTGGTTGGAGGGGAGCTGTTTTTT. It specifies CASSLVGGELFF. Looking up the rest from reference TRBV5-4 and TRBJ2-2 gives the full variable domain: ETGVTQSPTHLIKTRGQQVTLRCSSQSGHNTVSWYQQALGQGPQFIFQYYREEENGRGNFPPRFSGLQFPNYSSELNVNALELDDSALYLCASSLVGGELFFGEGSRLTVL.

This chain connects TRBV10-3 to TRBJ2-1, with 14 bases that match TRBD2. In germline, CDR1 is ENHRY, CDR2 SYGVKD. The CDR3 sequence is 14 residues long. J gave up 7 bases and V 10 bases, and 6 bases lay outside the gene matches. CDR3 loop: CATGTSGGYNEQFF. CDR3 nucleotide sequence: TGTGCCACCGGGACTAGCGGGGGTTATAATGAGCAGTTCTTC.

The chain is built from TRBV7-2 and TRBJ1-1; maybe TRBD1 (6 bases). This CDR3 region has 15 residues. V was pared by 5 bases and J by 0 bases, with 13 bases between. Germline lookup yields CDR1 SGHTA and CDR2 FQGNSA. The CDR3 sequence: CASSPLQGMNTEAFF. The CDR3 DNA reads TGTGCCAGCAGCCCGTTACAGGGAATGAACACTGAAGCTTTCTTT. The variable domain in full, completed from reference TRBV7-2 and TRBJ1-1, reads GAGVSQSPSNKVTEKGKDVELRCDPISGHTALYWYRQSLGQGLEFLIYFQGNSAPDKSGLPSDRFSAERTGGSVSTLTIQRTQQEDSAVYLCASSPLQGMNTEAFFGQGTRLTVV.

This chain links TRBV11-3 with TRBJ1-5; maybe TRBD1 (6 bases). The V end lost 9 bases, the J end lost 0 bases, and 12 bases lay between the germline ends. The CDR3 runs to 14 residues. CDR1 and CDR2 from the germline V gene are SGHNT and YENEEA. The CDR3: CARGTHYSNQPQHF. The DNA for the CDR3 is TGTGCCAGGGGGACACACTATAGCAATCAGCCCCAGCATTTT.

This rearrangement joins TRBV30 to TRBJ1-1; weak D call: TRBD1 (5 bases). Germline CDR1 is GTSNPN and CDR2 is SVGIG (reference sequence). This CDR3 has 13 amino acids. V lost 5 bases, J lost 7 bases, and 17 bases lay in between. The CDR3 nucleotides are TGTGCCTGGGGGACCCTCAGAAGGCGTGAAGCTTTCTTT. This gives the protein CAWGTLRRREAFF.

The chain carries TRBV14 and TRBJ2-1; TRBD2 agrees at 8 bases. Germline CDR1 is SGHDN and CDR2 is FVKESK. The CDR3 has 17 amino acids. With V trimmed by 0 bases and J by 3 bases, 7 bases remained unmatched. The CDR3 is CASSQDIRTSYYNEQFF. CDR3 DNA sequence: TGTGCCAGCAGCCAAGATATCCGGACTAGCTACTACAATGAGCAGTTCTTC.

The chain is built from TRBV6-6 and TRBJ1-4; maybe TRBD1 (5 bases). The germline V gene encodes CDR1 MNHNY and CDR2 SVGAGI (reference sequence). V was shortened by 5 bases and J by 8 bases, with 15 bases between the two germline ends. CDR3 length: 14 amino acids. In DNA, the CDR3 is TGTGCCAGCAGTCCGCCTGGGGCAGCCGAAAAACTGTTTTTT. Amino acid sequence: CASSPPGAAEKLFF.

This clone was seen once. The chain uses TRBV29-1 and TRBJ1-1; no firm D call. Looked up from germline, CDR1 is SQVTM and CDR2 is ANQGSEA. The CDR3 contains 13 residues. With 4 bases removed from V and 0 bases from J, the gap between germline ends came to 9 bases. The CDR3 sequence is CSVVVRLNTEAFF. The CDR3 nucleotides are TGCAGCGTTGTCGTCAGACTGAACACTGAAGCTTTCTTT.

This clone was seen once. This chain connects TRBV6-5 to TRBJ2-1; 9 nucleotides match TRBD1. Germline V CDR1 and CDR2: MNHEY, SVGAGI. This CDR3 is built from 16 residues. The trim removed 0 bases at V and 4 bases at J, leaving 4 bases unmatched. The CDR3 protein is CASSYSGQGWYNEQFF. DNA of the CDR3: TGTGCCAGCAGTTACTCCGGACAGGGGTGGTACAATGAGCAGTTCTTC.

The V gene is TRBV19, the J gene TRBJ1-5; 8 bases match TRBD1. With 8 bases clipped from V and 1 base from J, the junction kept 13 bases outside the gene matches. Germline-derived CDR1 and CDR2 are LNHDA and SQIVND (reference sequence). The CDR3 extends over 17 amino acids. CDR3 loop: CASGWTGSGYSNQPQHF. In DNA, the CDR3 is TGTGCCAGTGGTTGGACAGGGTCGGGGTACAGCAATCAGCCCCAGCATTTT.

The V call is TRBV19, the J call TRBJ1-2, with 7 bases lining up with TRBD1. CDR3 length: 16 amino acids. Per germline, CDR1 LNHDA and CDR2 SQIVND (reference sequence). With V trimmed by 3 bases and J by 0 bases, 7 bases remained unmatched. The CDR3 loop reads CASSIATGVANYGYTF. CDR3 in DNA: TGTGCCAGTAGTATCGCCACAGGGGTGGCTAACTATGGCTACACCTTC.

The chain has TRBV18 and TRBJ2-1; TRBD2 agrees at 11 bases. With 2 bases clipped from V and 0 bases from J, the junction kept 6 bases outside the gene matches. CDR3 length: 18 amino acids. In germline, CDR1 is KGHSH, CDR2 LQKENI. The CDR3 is CASSPGTSGSSSYNEQFF. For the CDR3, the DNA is TGTGCCAGCTCACCAGGGACTAGCGGCTCTAGCTCCTACAATGAGCAGTTCTTC. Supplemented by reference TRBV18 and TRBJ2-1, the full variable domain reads NAGVMQNPRHLVRRRGQEARLRCSPMKGHSHVYWYRQLPEEGLKFMVYLQKENIIDESGMPKERFSAEFPKEGPSILRIQQVVRGDSAAYFCASSPGTSGSSSYNEQFFGPGTRLTVL.

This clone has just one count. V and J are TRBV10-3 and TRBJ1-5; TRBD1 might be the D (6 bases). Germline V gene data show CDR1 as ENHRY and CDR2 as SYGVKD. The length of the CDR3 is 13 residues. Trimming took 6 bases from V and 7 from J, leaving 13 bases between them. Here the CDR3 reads CAISAGVRQPQHF. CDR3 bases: TGTGCCATCAGCGCAGGGGTTAGGCAGCCCCAGCATTTT.

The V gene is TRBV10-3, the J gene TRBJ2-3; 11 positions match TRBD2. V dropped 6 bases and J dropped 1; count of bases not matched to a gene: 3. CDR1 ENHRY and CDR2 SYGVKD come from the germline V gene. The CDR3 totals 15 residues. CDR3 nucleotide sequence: TGTGCCATCAGCGGACTAGCGGGCGGCACAGATACGCAGTATTTT. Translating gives CAISGLAGGTDTQYF.

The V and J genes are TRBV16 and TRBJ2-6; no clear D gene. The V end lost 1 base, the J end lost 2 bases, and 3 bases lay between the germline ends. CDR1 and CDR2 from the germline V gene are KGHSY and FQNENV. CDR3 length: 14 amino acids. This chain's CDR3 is CASSQYAGANVLTF. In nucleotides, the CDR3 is TGTGCCAGCAGCCAATATGCTGGGGCCAACGTCCTGACTTTC.

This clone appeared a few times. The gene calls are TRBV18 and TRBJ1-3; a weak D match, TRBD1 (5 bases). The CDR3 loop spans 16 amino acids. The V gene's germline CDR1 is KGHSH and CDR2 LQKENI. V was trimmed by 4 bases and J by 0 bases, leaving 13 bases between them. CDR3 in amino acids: CASSLPGRSSGNTIYF. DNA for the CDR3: TGTGCCAGCTCACTCCCGGGACGTAGCTCTGGAAACACCATATATTTT.

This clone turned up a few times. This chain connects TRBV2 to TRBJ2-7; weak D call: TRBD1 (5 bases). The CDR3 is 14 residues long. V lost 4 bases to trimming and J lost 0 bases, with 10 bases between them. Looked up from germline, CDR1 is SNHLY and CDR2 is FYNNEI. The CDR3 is CASSGGSLSYEQYF. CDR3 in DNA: TGTGCCAGCAGTGGGGGCAGTCTCTCCTACGAGCAGTACTTC.

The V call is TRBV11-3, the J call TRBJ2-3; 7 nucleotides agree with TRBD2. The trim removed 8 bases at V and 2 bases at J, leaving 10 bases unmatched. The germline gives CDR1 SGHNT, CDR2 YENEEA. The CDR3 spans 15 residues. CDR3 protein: CASGRTRFDTDTQYF. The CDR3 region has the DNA TGTGCCAGCGGTCGGACTAGATTTGACACAGATACGCAGTATTTT. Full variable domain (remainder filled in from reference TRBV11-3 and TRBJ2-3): EAGVVQSPRYKIIEKKQPVAFWCNPISGHNTLYWYLQNLGQGPELLIRYENEEAVDDSQLPKDRFSAERLKGVDSTLKIQPAELGDSAVYLCASGRTRFDTDTQYFGPGTRLTVL.